This T cell receptor (beta chain) was obtained from a study of yellow fever vaccine responses in identical twins. By proportion, this clonotype is medium-sized (0.01 to 0.1%). What it binds is not known. Study-level results: On the reported evidence, twins' vaccine T cell responses seemed partly convergent and partly personalized.

Germline V CDR1 and CDR2: SGHKS, YYEKEE (reference sequence). V was trimmed by 1 base and J by 7 bases, leaving 12 bases between them. The CDR3 contains 13 residues. TCRdb redid the calling of the RT-PCR reads with MiXCR, one entry per CDR3 protein. The table records around 2,500 distinct CDR3 sequences, about 9.3% of them present only once. The gene calls are TRBV5-5 and TRBJ2-7; tentatively, D is TRBD1 (6 bases). This TCR was sampled from a woman aged 18-29 years who received the yellow fever vaccine. The specimen was T cells from blood (PBMCs), unsorted or a sorted subset (not recorded which), collected about 2 years after vaccination. CDR3 coding DNA: TGTGCCAGCAGCTTGTGGAGCGGACAGGAGCAGTACTTC. Its protein product is CASSLWSGQEQYF. The full variable domain, its missing parts supplied by reference TRBV5-5 and TRBJ2-7, is DAGVTQSPTHLIKTRGQQVTLRCSPISGHKSVSWYQQVLGQGPQFIFQYYEKEERGRGNFPDRFSARQFPNYSSELNVNALLLGDSALYLCASSLWSGQEQYFGPGTRLTVT.